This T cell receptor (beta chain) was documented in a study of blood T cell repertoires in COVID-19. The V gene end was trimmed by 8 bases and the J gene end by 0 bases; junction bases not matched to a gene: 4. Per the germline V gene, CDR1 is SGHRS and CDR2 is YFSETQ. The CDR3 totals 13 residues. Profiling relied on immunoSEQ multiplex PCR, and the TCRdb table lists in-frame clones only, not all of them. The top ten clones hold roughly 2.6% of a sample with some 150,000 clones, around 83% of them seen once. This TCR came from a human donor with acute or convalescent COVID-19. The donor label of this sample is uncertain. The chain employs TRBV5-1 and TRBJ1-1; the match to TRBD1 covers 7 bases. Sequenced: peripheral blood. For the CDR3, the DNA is TGCGCCAGTGCGACAGGGATGAACACTGAAGCTTTCTTT. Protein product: CASATGMNTEAFF.